Below are 8 T cell receptor beta chains sequenced from a single sample in a study of blood T cell repertoires in COVID-19. Assay used: immunoSEQ multiplex PCR; TCRdb lists only in-frame clones, some missing. This sample has just over 300,000 clones, with around 91% found just once. The specimen sequenced was PBMCs or T cells enriched from blood (not recorded which). Receptors were obtained from a woman aged 40 to 50 who had recovered from COVID-19.

This clone was seen once. The rearrangement links TRBV6-2 or TRBV6-3 to TRBJ1-5, with TRBD1 matching 8 bases. The CDR3 loop spans 14 amino acids. The germline V gene encodes CDR1 MNHEY and CDR2 SVGEGT. Losses at the gene ends were 4 bases for V and 4 bases for J; bases not matched to a gene: 3. CDR3 protein: CASSSNRGNQPQHF. CDR3 in DNA: TGTGCCAGCAGTTCTAACAGGGGGAATCAGCCCCAGCATTTT.

This clone came up once. The chain combines TRBV7-2 with TRBJ1-2; 7 nucleotides match TRBD1. CDR1 and CDR2 from the germline V gene are SGHTA and FQGNSA. After removal of 5 bases from V and 3 bases from J, the junction contained 3 bases not matched to a gene. CDR3 length equals 13 residues. The CDR3 bases are TGTGCCAGCAGCATCACAGGGGACTATGGCTACACCTTC. It encodes CASSITGDYGYTF. Full variable domain (missing parts from reference TRBV7-2 and TRBJ1-2): GAGVSQSPSNKVTEKGKDVELRCDPISGHTALYWYRQSLGQGLEFLIYFQGNSAPDKSGLPSDRFSAERTGGSVSTLTIQRTQQEDSAVYLCASSITGDYGYTFGSGTRLTVV.

The chain carries TRBV19 and TRBJ2-7, with 8 nucleotides matching TRBD2. The ends lost 4 bases at V and 7 bases at J; junction bases unmatched: 9. This CDR3 contains 14 residues. The germline V gene has CDR1 LNHDA and CDR2 SQIVND (reference sequence). CDR3 nucleotide sequence: TGTGCCAGTAGTAAGTCAGCGGGAGTGGGTGAGCAGTACTTC. It specifies CASSKSAGVGEQYF.

The V gene is TRBV7-9, the J gene TRBJ1-4; TRBD1 agrees at 7 bases. Trimming took 2 bases from V and 5 from J; bases not matched to a gene: 5. CDR1 and CDR2 (germline): SEHNR, FQNEAQ (reference sequence). This CDR3 contains 15 residues. Written as DNA, the CDR3 is TGTGCCAGCAGCTTACGCGGCAGGGGGAATGAAAAACTGTTTTTT. This gives the protein CASSLRGRGNEKLFF.

The rearrangement links TRBV4-2 to TRBJ1-2; tentatively, D is TRBD1 (5 bases). The CDR3 is 18 amino acids. Germline V CDR1 and CDR2: LGHNA, YNFKEQ. The V gene lost 0 bases and the J gene lost 1 base, with 18 bases spanning the gap. This CDR3 is CASSQDFIARVINYGYTF. CDR3 nucleotides: TGTGCCAGCAGCCAAGATTTTATAGCCAGGGTGATTAACTATGGCTACACCTTC.

This CDR3 reads CASSLGQGEAFF. The CDR3 DNA sequence: TGCGCCAGCAGCTTGGGACAGGGTGAAGCTTTCTTT. The rearrangement uses TRBV5-1 and TRBJ1-1; TRBD1 agrees at 7 bases. Trimming removed 0 bases from V and 7 bases from J; junction bases left unmatched: 0. The germline V gene encodes CDR1 SGHRS and CDR2 YFSETQ. The CDR3 covers 12 residues.

The chain has TRBV7-2 and TRBJ1-1, with 7 bases that match TRBD1. The germline V gene encodes CDR1 SGHTA and CDR2 FQGNSA. The CDR3 totals 14 residues. Trimming removed 4 bases from V and 1 base from J; junction bases left unmatched: 3. CDR3 amino acids: CASSWGQTNTEAFF. DNA for the CDR3: TGTGCCAGCAGCTGGGGACAGACGAACACTGAAGCTTTCTTT. The variable domain in full, with the rest retrieved from reference TRBV7-2 and TRBJ1-1, is GAGVSQSPSNKVTEKGKDVELRCDPISGHTALYWYRQSLGQGLEFLIYFQGNSAPDKSGLPSDRFSAERTGGSVSTLTIQRTQQEDSAVYLCASSWGQTNTEAFFGQGTRLTVV.

The chain links TRBV19 to TRBJ2-1, with 11 bases identical to TRBD2. V was pared by 3 bases and J by 3 bases, with 4 bases of the junction left unmatched. The CDR3 runs 16 residues. Germline CDR1 reads LNHDA; CDR2 reads SQIVND (reference sequence). CDR3: CASSITSGSLYNEQFF. As DNA, the CDR3 is TGTGCCAGTAGTATTACTAGCGGGAGTCTCTACAATGAGCAGTTCTTC.